Below, one T cell receptor beta chain is given with its context. The antigen it recognizes is unknown. No much larger clone is present one base from it, and per-base qualities are unavailable. Healthy HIV-negative adults with no recently reported acute infections or vaccinations were included as donors. Every donor was a Caucasian adult living in Nashville, Tennessee, USA. CD4+ T cells were enriched through magnetic negative selection, after which naive cells were positively selected on CD45RA and the remaining negative fraction served as the memory subset. After blood collection by leukapheresis, PBMCs were isolated using Ficoll-Histopaque density gradient centrifugation and then cryopreserved in the vapor phase of liquid nitrogen. Analytical flow cytometry was used to check the purity and quantity of each magnetically sorted T cell population. Each sorted fraction had its genomic DNA isolated and then quantified by UV absorbance on a Nanodrop 2000c.

Using the deep immunoSEQ assay, TCR CDR3 regions were amplified from genomic DNA by multiplex PCR. Genomic DNA extracted from each cell subset was distributed evenly over all wells of several immunoSEQ 96-well plates, and each plate served as one replicate. Each replicate PCR for sorted subsets received around 210 ng genomic DNA, equal to about 30,000 T cell genomes. Purified libraries were quantified with a Qubit 3.0 fluorometer, sized on a Bioanalyzer 2100, and re-quantified with the KAPA Library Quantification kit. A separate single-read 150-cycle Illumina NextSeq 550 flow cell was used to sequence each immunoSEQ 96-well plate. Processing in the source paper ran as follows. Because the immunoSEQ output held only junctional sequences and lacked quality scores, the filtering could not match the filtering applied to full-length reads. Sequences were annotated with PyIR, a Python wrapper for IgBLAST v1.9, using IMGT germline references to assign V/J genes and CDR3. Reads were removed for weak V/J assignments (E-value above 1e-6), missing CDR3, stop codons, out-of-frame junctions, or ambiguous translated residues. A V3J clonotype was defined by an identical inferred V gene, J gene, and CDR3 amino acid sequence. Percentage overlap between repertoires was computed as shared unique clonotypes divided by the size of the smaller repertoire. Three approaches were used to assess repertoire richness: RTK rarefaction, the Chao1 estimator, and Recon v2.1 estimates of unobserved clonotypes. Generation probabilities for all TCRbeta clonotypes obtained by the gDNA method from four donors were computed using OLGA. In TCRdb, the immuneACCESS table is reduced to in-frame sequences with V and J assigned. These tables do not hold every clone; where another copy was compared, an unresolved V gene accounts for under half, and the others remain unexplained. Clone size and V and J calls were adopted from that table, with D and trimming inferred from the DNA. The sample table holds 2,100,000 or so clones, of which approximately 95% were seen once. The top ten hold less than 0.15% of the sample.

These data originate in a study of shared clonotypes between healthy human individuals (dated by TCRdb to about 2020). In terms of the full investigation: A couple of women and a few men aged 18 to 49 years were included in the cohort. For each donor, three plates each were used for CD4 naive and CD4 memory, two plates were used for CD8 naive, and one plate was used for CD8 memory. To estimate repertoire size and how much clonotypes are shared between individuals, the study performed deep sequencing of blood TCR repertoires from about five healthy adults. Libraries were prepared and TCR repertoires were sequenced by different laboratories using diverse techniques, in order to increase sequencing depth and limit assay-specific biases. Leukapheresis yielded between about 0.85 and 9 billion PBMCs per donor. The paper as a whole reports these results and caveats: Across a few donors, about 5.2% of naive CD4, roughly 3.8% of naive CD8, 2% to 2.5% of memory CD4, and approximately 0.4% of memory CD8 clonotypes were shared. Sampling was restricted to blood, and TCR repertoires in tissue are likely to differ from TCR repertoires in blood. Naive subsets generally had larger estimated clonotype richness than memory subsets did. The small number of donors limited the genetic and exposure-history diversity represented. Incomplete sequencing was indicated by rarefaction of sorted-subset datasets, despite the large sequencing depth. Based on pairwise subsampling, the degree of clonotype sharing among donors was expected to be affected by sequencing depth. Clonotypes shared by all four sorted-subset donors showed higher generation probabilities than non-shared clonotypes.

This TCR was sampled from a man aged 18 to 29 in good health. Sequenced: naive CD4+ T cells sorted from blood. The cell subset or site label here, explained by the study, means: CD45RA+ positively selected.

The CDR3 in this case is CASSQVRGGPGSQPQHF. The nucleotides read TGCGCCAGCAGCCAAGTAAGAGGGGGCCCTGGGTCCCAGCCCCAGCATTTT. The sequence is built from TRBV4-1 and TRBJ1-5; 7 bases in the middle match TRBD1. From the cysteine up to the phenylalanine, the CDR3 has a length of 17 residues. The read is trimmed to its CDR3 DNA, 51 bases read in frame from base 1. Trimming accounts for 1 base at V and 7 bases at J, while the number of junction bases matched to no gene is 13. CDR1 MGHRA and CDR2 YSYEKL are derived from the germline V gene.